The rows below give T cell receptor beta chains drawn from one sample of a study of siplizumab effects on memory and regulatory T cells. Profiling relied on immunoSEQ multiplex PCR, and the TCRdb table lists in-frame clones only, not all of them. This table has about 110,000 clones, about 91% appearing once. Sequencing was done on a sample of Tregs sorted from blood. These receptors all come from a human donor in good health. Each CDR3 is given with its conserved first and last residue. D genes are given only for firm matches. The listing skips clone size in some rows; elsewhere it reads once, few, many or a size class.

size: -; J: TRBJ2-7; D: -; V: TRBV5-1; DNA: TGCGCCAGCAGCCAGGGATGGAACGAGCAGTACTTC; CDR3: CASSQGWNEQYF
size: -; J: TRBJ2-7; D: -; V: TRBV12-5; DNA: TGTGCTAGTGGTTTGGTCCTACAGGGTGGCTACGAGCAGTACTTC; CDR3: CASGLVLQGGYEQYF
size: -; J: TRBJ1-2; D: -; V: TRBV19; DNA: TGTGCCAGTAGGAGGTCGGGAGGCTACACCTTC; CDR3: CASRRSGGYTF
size: -; J: TRBJ2-7; D: -; V: TRBV2; DNA: TGTGCCAGCACCGCGGGTAGGGCCTACGAGCAGTACTTC; CDR3: CASTAGRAYEQYF
size: -; J: TRBJ2-5; D: -; V: TRBV27; DNA: TGTGCCAGCAGTTTAACGAGGCTTAAAGAGACCCAGTACTTC; CDR3: CASSLTRLKETQYF
size: -; J: TRBJ2-7; D: -; V: TRBV29-1; DNA: TGCAGCGTTGTTGTCTCCTACGAGCAGTACTTC; CDR3: CSVVVSYEQYF
size: once; J: TRBJ1-6; D: -; V: TRBV6-6; DNA: TGTGCCAGCACCTTACTACAGGGATCGACCCTCCACTTT; CDR3: CASTLLQGSTLHF
size: -; J: TRBJ2-2; D: TRBD1; V: TRBV19; DNA: TGTGCCAGTAAGGGGGACAGGATCGTCGCCGGGGAGCTGTTTTTT; CDR3: CASKGDRIVAGELFF
size: -; J: TRBJ2-5; D: -; V: TRBV5-6; DNA: TGTGCCAGCAACATCTGGGGGCAAGAGACCCAGTACTTC; CDR3: CASNIWGQETQYF
size: -; J: TRBJ1-5; D: -; V: TRBV11-3; DNA: TGTGCCAGCACCACCTACTCTCCCTATCAGCCCCAGCATTTT; CDR3: CASTTYSPYQPQHF
size: -; J: TRBJ1-5; D: -; V: TRBV29-1; DNA: TGCAGCGTGGGACCTGGAGGTTCTCAGCCCCAGCATTTT; CDR3: CSVGPGGSQPQHF